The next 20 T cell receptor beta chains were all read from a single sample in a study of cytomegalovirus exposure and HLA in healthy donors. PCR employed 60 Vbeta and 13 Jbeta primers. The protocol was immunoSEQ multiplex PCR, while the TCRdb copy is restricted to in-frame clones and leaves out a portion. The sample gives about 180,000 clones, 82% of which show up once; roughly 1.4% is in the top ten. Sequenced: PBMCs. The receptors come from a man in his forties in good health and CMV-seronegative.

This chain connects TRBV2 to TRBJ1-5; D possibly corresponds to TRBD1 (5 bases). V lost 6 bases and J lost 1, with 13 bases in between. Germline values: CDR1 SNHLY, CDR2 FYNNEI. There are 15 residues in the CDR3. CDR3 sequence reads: CASRGSQGSNQPQHF. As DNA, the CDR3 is TGTGCCAGCAGAGGAAGCCAGGGCAGCAATCAGCCCCAGCATTTT.

In DNA form, the CDR3 reads TGTGCCAGCAGTGAATTGGCCCGGGGTACTGAAGCTTTCTTT. Its translation: CASSELARGTEAFF. The V call is TRBV25-1, the J call TRBJ1-1; D is uncertain. The germline V gene encodes CDR1 MGHDK and CDR2 SYGVNS. CDR3 length: 14 amino acids. V was shortened by 1 base and J by 5 bases, with 11 bases between the two germline ends.

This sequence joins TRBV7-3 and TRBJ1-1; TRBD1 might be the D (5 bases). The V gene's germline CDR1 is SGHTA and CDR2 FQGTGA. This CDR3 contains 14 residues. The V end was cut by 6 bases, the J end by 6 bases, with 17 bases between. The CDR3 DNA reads TGTGCCAGCAGGAAAGGGACTCAGGGTGCTGAAGCTTTCTTT. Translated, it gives CASRKGTQGAEAFF.

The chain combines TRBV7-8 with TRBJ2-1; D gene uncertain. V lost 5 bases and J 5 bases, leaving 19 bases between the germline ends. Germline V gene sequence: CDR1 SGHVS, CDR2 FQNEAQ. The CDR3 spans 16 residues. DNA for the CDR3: TGTGCCAGCAGCGTCCCGGCGCGGAACCCCAACAATGAGCAGTTCTTC. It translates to CASSVPARNPNNEQFF.

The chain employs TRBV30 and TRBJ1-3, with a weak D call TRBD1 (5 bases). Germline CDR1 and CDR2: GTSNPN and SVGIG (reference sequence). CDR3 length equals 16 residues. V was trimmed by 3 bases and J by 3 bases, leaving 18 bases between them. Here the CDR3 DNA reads TGTGCCTGGAGAGCCATCGGGGGGTGGAATGGAAACACCATATATTTT. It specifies CAWRAIGGWNGNTIYF. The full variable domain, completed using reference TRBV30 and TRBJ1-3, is SQTIHQWPATLVQPVGSPLSLECTVEGTSNPNLYWYRQAAGRGLQLLFYSVGIGQISSEVPQNLSASRPQDRQFILSSKKLLLSDSGFYLCAWRAIGGWNGNTIYFGEGSWLTVV.

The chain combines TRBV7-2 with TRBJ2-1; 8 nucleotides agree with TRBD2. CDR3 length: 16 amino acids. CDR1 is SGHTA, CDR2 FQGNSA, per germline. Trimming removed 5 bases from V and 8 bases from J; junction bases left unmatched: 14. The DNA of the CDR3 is TGTGCCAGCAGCACCGGGGGGGGTCTTTACGACCATGAGCAGTTCTTC. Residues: CASSTGGGLYDHEQFF.

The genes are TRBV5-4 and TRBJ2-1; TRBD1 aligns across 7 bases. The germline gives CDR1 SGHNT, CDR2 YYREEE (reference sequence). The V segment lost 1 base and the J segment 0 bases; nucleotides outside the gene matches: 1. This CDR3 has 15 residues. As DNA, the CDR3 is TGTGCCAGCAGCTTGACAGGGGCCTCCTACAATGAGCAGTTCTTC. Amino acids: CASSLTGASYNEQFF. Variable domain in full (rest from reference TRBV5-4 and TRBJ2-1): ETGVTQSPTHLIKTRGQQVTLRCSSQSGHNTVSWYQQALGQGPQFIFQYYREEENGRGNFPPRFSGLQFPNYSSELNVNALELDDSALYLCASSLTGASYNEQFFGPGTRLTVL.

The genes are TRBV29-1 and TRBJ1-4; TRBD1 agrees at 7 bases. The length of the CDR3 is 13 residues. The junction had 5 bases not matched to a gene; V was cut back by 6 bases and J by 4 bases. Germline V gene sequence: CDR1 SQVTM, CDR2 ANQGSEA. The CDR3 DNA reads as TGCAGCGTCGGCCGGGACAGTAATGAAAAACTGTTTTTT. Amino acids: CSVGRDSNEKLFF.

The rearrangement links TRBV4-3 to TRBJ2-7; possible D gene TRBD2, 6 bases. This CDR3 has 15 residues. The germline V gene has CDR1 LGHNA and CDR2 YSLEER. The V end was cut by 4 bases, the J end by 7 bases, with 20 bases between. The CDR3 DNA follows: TGCGCCAGCAGCCCTAACAGGAGGGGTGAGAGTGAGCAGTACTTC. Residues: CASSPNRRGESEQYF.

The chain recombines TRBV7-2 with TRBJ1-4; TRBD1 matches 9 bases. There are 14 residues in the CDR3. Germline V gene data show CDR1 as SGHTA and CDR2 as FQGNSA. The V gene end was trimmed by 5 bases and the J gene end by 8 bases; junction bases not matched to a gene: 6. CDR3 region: CASSQDRGGEKLFF. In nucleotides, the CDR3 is TGTGCCAGCAGCCAGGACAGGGGCGGAGAAAAACTGTTTTTT.

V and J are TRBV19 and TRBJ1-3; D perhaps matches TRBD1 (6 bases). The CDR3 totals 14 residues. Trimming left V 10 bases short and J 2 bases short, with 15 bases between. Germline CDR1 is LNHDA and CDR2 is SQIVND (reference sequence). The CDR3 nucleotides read TGTGCCACCAGAAAAGGGACAACTGGAAACACCATATATTTT. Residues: CATRKGTTGNTIYF. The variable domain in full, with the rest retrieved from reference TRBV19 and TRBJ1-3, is DGGITQSPKYLFRKEGQNVTLSCEQNLNHDAMYWYRQDPGQGLRLIYYSQIVNDFQKGDIAEGYSVSREKKESFPLTVTSAQKNPTAFYLCATRKGTTGNTIYFGEGSWLTVV.

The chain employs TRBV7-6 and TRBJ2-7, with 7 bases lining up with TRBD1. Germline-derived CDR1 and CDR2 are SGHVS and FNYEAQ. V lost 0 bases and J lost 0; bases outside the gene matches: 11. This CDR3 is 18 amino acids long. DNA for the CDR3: TGTGCCAGCAGCTTAGCGCGAAAGTATGAGGGGGCCTCCTACGAGCAGTACTTC. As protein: CASSLARKYEGASYEQYF.

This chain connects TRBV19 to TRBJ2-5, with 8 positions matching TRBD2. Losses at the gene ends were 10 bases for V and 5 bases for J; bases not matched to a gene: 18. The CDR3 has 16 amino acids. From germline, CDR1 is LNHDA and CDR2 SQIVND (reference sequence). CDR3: CATSSGGEALGETQYF. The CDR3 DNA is TGTGCCACCTCATCGGGGGGGGAGGCCCTCGGGGAGACCCAGTACTTC.

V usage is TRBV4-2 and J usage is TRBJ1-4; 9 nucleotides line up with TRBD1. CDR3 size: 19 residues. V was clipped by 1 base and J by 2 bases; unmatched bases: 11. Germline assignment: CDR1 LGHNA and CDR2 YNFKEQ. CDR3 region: CASSQGGQGGRVTNEKLFF. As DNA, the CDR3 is TGTGCCAGCAGCCAAGGGGGACAGGGAGGGAGAGTGACTAATGAAAAACTGTTTTTT.

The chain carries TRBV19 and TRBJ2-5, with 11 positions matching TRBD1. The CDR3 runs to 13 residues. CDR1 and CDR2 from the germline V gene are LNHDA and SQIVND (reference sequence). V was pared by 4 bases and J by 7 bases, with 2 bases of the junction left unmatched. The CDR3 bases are TGTGCCAGTAGTACGGGACAGGGGGTGACCCAGTACTTC. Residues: CASSTGQGVTQYF.

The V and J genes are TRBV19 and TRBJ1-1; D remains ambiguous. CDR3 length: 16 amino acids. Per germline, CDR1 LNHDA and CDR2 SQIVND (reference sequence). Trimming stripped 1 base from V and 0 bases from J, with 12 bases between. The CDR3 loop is CASSIGVQLLNTEAFF. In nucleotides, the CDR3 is TGTGCCAGTAGTATAGGCGTACAGCTCCTGAACACTGAAGCTTTCTTT.

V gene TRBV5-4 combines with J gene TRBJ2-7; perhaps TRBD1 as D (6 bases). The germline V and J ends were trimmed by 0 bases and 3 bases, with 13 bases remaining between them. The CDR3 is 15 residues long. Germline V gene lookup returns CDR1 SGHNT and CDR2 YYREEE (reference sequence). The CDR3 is CASSLDLDRYYEQYF. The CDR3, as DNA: TGTGCCAGCAGCTTGGATCTGGACAGATACTACGAGCAGTACTTC. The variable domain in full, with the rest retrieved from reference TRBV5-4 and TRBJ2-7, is ETGVTQSPTHLIKTRGQQVTLRCSSQSGHNTVSWYQQALGQGPQFIFQYYREEENGRGNFPPRFSGLQFPNYSSELNVNALELDDSALYLCASSLDLDRYYEQYFGPGTRLTVT.

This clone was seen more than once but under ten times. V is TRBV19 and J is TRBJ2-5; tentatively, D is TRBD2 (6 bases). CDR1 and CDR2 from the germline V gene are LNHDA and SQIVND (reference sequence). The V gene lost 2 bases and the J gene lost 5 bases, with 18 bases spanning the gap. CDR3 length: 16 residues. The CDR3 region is CASSIPTTSRLETQYF. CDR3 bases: TGTGCCAGTAGTATACCAACTACTAGCCGCCTGGAGACCCAGTACTTC.

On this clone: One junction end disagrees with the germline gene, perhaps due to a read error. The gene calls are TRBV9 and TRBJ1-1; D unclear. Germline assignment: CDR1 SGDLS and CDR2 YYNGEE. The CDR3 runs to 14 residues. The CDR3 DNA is TGTGCCAGCAGCGTCATGATTGAGGGCACTGAATCTTTCTTT. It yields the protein CASSVMIEGTESFF. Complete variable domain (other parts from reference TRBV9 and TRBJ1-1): DSGVTQTPKHLITATGQRVTLRCSPRSGDLSVYWYQQSLDQGLQFLIQYYNGEERAKGNILERFSAQQFPDLHSELNLSSLELGDSALYFCASSVMIEGTESFFGQGTRLTVV.

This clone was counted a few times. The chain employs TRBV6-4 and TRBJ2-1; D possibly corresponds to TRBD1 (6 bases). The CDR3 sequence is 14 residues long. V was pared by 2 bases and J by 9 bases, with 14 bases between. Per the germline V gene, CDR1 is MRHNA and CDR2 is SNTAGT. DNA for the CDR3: TGTGCCAGCAGTGACACGTCTAGGGGGACTGAGCAGTTCTTC. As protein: CASSDTSRGTEQFF.